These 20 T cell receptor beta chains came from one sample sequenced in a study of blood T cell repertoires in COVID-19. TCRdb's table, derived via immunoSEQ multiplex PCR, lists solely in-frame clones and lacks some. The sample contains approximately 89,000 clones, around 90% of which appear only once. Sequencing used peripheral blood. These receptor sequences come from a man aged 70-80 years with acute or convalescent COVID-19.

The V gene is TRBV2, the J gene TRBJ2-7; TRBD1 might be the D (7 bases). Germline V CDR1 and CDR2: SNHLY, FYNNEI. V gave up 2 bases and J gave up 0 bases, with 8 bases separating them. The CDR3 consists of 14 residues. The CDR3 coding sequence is TGTGCCAGCAGTGAACAGGGGGGCTCCTACGAGCAGTACTTC. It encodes CASSEQGGSYEQYF.

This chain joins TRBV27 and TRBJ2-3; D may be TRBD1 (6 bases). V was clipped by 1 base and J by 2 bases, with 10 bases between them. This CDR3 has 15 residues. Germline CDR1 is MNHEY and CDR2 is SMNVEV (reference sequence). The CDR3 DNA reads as TGTGCCAGCAGTTTATATTACAGGGCCACAGATACGCAGTATTTT. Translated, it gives CASSLYYRATDTQYF.

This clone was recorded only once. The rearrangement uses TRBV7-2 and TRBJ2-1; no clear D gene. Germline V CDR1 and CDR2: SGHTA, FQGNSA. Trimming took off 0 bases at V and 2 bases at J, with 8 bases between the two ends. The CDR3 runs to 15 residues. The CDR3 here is CASSLAYGAYNEQFF. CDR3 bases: TGTGCCAGCAGCTTAGCCTACGGAGCCTACAATGAGCAGTTCTTC.

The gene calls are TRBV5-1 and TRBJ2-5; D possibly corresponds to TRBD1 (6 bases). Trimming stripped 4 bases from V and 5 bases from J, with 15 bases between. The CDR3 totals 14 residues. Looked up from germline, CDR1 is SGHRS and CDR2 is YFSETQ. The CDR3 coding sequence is TGCGCCAGCAGCCAAGAGACAGGTAGCGAGACCCAGTACTTC. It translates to CASSQETGSETQYF. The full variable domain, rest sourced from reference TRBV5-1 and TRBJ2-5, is KAGVTQTPRYLIKTRGQQVTLSCSPISGHRSVSWYQQTPGQGLQFLFEYFSETQRNKGNFPGRFSGRQFSNSRSEMNVSTLELGDSALYLCASSQETGSETQYFGPGTRLLVL.

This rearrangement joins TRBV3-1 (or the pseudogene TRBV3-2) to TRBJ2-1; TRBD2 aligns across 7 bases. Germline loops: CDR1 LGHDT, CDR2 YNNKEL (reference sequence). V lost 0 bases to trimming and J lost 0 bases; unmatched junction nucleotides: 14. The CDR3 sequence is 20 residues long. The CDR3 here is CASSQDLLGRGRSSYNEQFF. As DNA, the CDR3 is TGTGCCAGCAGCCAAGACCTACTGGGGCGGGGGAGGAGCTCCTACAATGAGCAGTTCTTC.

The CDR3 DNA reads as TGTGCCAGTAGTAAGCACGGTGACGAGCAGTACTTC. Translated, it gives CASSKHGDEQYF. This chain connects TRBV19 to TRBJ2-7; D gene ambiguous. CDR1 and CDR2 from the germline V gene are LNHDA and SQIVND (reference sequence). The CDR3 is 12 amino acids. Trimming removed 4 bases from V and 5 bases from J, with 9 bases in between.

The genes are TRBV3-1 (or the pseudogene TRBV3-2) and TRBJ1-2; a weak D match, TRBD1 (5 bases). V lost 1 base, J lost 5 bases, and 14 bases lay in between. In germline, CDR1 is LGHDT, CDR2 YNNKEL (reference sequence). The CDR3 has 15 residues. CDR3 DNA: TGTGCCAGCAGCCAAGGAAGGGGCCCCCCTTATGGCTACACCTTC. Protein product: CASSQGRGPPYGYTF.

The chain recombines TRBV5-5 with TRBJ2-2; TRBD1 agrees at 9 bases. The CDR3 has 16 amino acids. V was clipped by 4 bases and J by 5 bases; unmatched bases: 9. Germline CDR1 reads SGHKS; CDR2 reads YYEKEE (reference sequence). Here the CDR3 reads CASSLPGTGRTGELFF. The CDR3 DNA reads TGTGCCAGCAGCCTCCCGGGGACAGGGCGGACCGGGGAGCTGTTTTTT.

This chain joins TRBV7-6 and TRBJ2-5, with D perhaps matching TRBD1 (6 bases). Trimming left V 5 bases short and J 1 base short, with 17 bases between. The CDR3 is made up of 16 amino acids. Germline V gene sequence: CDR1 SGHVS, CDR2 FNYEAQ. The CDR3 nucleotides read TGTGCCAGCAGCCTAACTAGTTCGACAGGCCAAGAGACCCAGTACTTC. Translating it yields CASSLTSSTGQETQYF.

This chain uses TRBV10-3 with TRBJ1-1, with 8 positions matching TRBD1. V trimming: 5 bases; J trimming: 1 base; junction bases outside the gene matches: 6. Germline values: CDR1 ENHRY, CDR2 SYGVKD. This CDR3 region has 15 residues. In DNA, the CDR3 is TGTGCCATCAGTCACGGACAGGGTAGGAACACTGAAGCTTTCTTT. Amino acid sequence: CAISHGQGRNTEAFF.

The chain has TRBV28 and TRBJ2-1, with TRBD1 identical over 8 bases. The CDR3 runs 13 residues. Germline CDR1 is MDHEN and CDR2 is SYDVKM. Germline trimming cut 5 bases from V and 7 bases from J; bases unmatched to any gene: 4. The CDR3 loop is CASSTDRGNEQFF. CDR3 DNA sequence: TGTGCCAGCAGTACAGACAGGGGTAATGAGCAGTTCTTC. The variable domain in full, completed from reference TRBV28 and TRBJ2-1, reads DVKVTQSSRYLVKRTGEKVFLECVQDMDHENMFWYRQDPGLGLRLIYFSYDVKMKEKGDIPEGYSVSREKKERFSLILESASTNQTSMYLCASSTDRGNEQFFGPGTRLTVL.

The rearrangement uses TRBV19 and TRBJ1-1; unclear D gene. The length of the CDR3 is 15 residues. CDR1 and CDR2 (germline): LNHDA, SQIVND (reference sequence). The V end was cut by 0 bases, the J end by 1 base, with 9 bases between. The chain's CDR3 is CASSIDRAGNTEAFF. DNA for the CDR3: TGTGCCAGTAGTATAGATCGGGCGGGGAACACTGAAGCTTTCTTT.

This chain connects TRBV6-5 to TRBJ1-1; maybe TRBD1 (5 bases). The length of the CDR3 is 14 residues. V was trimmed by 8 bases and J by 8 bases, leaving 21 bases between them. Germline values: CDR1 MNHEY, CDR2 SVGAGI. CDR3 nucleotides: TGTGCCAGCCGCAGGCTGGGGGGGTATCCGGAAGCTTTCTTT. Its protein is CASRRLGGYPEAFF.

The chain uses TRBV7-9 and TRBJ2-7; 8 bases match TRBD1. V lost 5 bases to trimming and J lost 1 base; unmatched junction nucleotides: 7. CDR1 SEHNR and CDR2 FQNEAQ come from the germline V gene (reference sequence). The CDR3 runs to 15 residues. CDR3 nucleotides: TGTGCCAGCAGCCCTAGGACAGGGTTTTCCTACGAGCAGTACGTC. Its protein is CASSPRTGFSYEQYV.

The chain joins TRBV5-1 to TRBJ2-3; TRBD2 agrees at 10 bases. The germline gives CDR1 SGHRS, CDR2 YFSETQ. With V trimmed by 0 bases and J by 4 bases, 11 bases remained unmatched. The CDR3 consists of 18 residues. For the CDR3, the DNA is TGCGCCAGCAGCTTGGAGAGCGGGGGGGCAGGTTTGGCAGATACGCAGTATTTT. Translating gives CASSLESGGAGLADTQYF.

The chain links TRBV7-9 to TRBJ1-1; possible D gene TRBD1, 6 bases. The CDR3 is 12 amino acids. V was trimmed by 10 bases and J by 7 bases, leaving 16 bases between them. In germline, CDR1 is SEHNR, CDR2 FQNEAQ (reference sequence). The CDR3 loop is CAIGEGGDEAFF. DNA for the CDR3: TGTGCCATCGGGGAGGGGGGCGATGAAGCTTTCTTT. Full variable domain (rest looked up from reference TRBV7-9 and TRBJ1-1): DTGVSQNPRHKITKRGQNVTFRCDPISEHNRLYWYRQTLGQGPEFLTYFQNEAQLEKSRLLSDRFSAERPKGSFSTLEIQRTEQGDSAMYLCAIGEGGDEAFFGQGTRLTVV.

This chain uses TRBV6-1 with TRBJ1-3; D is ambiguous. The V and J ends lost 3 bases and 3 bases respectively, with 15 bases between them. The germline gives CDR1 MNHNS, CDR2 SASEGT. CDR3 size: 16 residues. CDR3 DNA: TGTGCCAGCAGTGACGTGGGAGGGATGGTTGGAAACACCATATATTTT. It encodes CASSDVGGMVGNTIYF.

In DNA form, the CDR3 reads TGTGCCAGCAGCTTGGTCGGGGATGAAAAACTGTTTTTT. It translates to CASSLVGDEKLFF. This rearrangement joins TRBV5-6 to TRBJ1-4; D unclear. The CDR3 is made up of 13 amino acids. Deletions cut 0 bases from V and 6 bases from J, with 6 bases between. Germline CDR1 reads SGHDT; CDR2 reads YYEEEE.

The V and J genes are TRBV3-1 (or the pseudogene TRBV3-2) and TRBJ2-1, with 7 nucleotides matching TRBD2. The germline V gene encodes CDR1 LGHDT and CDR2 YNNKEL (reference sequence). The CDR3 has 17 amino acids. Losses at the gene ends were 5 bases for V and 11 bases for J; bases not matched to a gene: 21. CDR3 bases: TGTGCCAGCAGCGGTACGGCGTTGCTAGCGGCCCACGGGAAGCAGTTCTTC. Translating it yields CASSGTALLAAHGKQFF.

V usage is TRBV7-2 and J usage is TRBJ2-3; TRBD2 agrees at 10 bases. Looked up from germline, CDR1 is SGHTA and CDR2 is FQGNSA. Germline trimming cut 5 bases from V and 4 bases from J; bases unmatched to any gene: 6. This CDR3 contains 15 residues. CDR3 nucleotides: TGTGCCAGCAGCGCAGCTAGCGGGGGCGCAGATACGCAGTATTTT. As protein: CASSAASGGADTQYF.